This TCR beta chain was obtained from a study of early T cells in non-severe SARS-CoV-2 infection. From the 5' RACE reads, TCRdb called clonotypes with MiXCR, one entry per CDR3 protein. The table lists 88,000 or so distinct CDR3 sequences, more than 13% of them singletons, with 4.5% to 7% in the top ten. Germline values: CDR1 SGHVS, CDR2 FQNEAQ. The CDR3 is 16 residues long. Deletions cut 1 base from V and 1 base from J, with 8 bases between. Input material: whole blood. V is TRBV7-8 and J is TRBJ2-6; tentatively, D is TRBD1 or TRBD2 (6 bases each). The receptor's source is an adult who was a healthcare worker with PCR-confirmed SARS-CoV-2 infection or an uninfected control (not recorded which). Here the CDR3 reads CASSLGGTSGANVLTF. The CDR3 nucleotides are TGTGCCAGCAGCTTAGGCGGGACATCTGGGGCCAACGTCCTGACTTTC.